These 23 T cell receptor beta chains share one sample of origin, sequenced in a study of T cell repertoires in cytomegalovirus infection. These receptors have no identified antigens. A single record per CDR3 protein comes from TCRdb applying MiXCR to the reads. This table holds about 890,000 distinct CDR3 sequences, roughly 30% found once. This specimen consisted of cultured CD8+ T cells from PBMCs, obtained from culture after CMV antigen stimulation. These receptor sequences come from a human donor in good health (CMV status not recorded). Some clones in this sample may be carry-over from other donors' samples.

The V call is TRBV6-6, the J call TRBJ1-5; D possibly corresponds to TRBD1 (5 bases). Trimming took 2 bases from V and 3 from J, leaving 11 bases between them. From germline, CDR1 is MNHNY and CDR2 SVGAGI (reference sequence). The CDR3 loop spans 15 amino acids. The CDR3 nucleotides are TGTGCCAGCAGTTACCCGGGGGGGGTCAATCAGCCCCAGCATTTT. Protein: CASSYPGGVNQPQHF.

The chain uses TRBV28 and TRBJ2-1; TRBD1 aligns across 10 bases. J lost 1 base, V lost 2 bases, and 2 bases had no gene match. Germline CDR1 and CDR2: MDHEN and SYDVKM. The CDR3 length is 16 residues. As DNA, the CDR3 is TGTGCCAGCAGTTTAGACAGGGGGCAATCCTACAATGAGCAGTTCTTC. Encoded protein: CASSLDRGQSYNEQFF.

V is TRBV12-3 or TRBV12-4 and J is TRBJ2-3; 8 nucleotides match TRBD2. The CDR3 contains 15 residues. Trimming took 7 bases from V and 3 from J; bases not matched to a gene: 9. DNA of the CDR3: TGTGCCAGCATCGTGCGGGGGGAAGAGACAGATACGCAGTATTTT. It specifies CASIVRGEETDTQYF.

This clonotype showed up just a few times. The J gene is TRBJ1-1, the V gene TRBV4-1; a weak D match, TRBD1 (6 bases). The CDR3 is 13 residues long. The ends were cut back, 5 bases at V and 5 bases at J, with 12 bases in the middle. CDR1 is MGHRA, CDR2 YSYEKL, per germline. This CDR3 reads CASSGRGETEAFF. CDR3 coding DNA: TGCGCCAGCAGCGGCAGGGGCGAAACTGAAGCTTTCTTT.

V usage is TRBV7-9 and J usage is TRBJ1-3, with D unresolved. V lost 1 base to trimming and J lost 4 bases, with 11 bases between them. This CDR3 is built from 15 residues. The germline V gene encodes CDR1 SEHNR and CDR2 FQNEAQ (reference sequence). The CDR3 protein is CASSLVVALGNTIYF. CDR3 nucleotide sequence: TGTGCCAGCAGCTTAGTTGTGGCCCTGGGAAACACCATATATTTT. The whole variable domain, filled in from reference TRBV7-9 and TRBJ1-3, reads DTGVSQNPRHKITKRGQNVTFRCDPISEHNRLYWYRQTLGQGPEFLTYFQNEAQLEKSRLLSDRFSAERPKGSFSTLEIQRTEQGDSAMYLCASSLVVALGNTIYFGEGSWLTVV.

The chain has TRBV27 and TRBJ1-2, with D possibly TRBD1 on 6 matching bases. Trimming cost V 2 bases and J 3 bases, with 16 bases left between them. The CDR3 has 16 residues. Germline CDR1 MNHEY, CDR2 SMNVEV (reference sequence). Here the CDR3 DNA reads TGTGCCAGCAGTTTAACGGCTTTGACAGGAGACTATGGCTACACCTTC. This sequence encodes CASSLTALTGDYGYTF.

This clonotype was observed a few times. The rearrangement links TRBV7-6 to TRBJ2-1; either TRBD1 or TRBD2 may supply D (5 bases each). V shed 3 bases and J shed 8 bases, with 17 bases lying between them. Germline V gene data show CDR1 as SGHVS and CDR2 as FNYEAQ. The CDR3 covers 15 residues. This CDR3 reads CASSFYQGVLDEQFF. Here the CDR3 DNA reads TGTGCCAGCAGCTTTTACCAGGGAGTCTTGGATGAGCAGTTCTTC.

This clonotype was seen more than once but under ten times. This sequence joins TRBV7-9 and TRBJ1-3, with 9 bases that match TRBD1. The CDR3 is 16 residues long. Trimming took 5 bases from V and 5 from J; bases not matched to a gene: 10. Germline V CDR1 and CDR2: SEHNR, FQNEAQ (reference sequence). The CDR3 is CASSTPSGQGRNTIYF. For the CDR3, the DNA is TGTGCCAGCAGCACCCCCTCGGGACAGGGCCGAAACACCATATATTTT.

The gene calls are TRBV19 and TRBJ2-2; D is unresolved. The CDR3 covers 20 residues. Trimming took off 1 base at V and 5 bases at J, with 26 bases between the two ends. CDR1 and CDR2 from the germline V gene are LNHDA and SQIVND (reference sequence). CDR3 amino acids: CASSIVVALDGPFRTGELFF. In DNA, the CDR3 is TGTGCCAGTAGTATAGTGGTGGCTTTGGACGGACCTTTTAGAACCGGGGAGCTGTTTTTT.

The CDR3 sequence is CAISEDRNQPQHF. Here the CDR3 DNA reads TGTGCCATCAGTGAGGACAGGAATCAGCCCCAGCATTTT. This sequence joins TRBV10-3 and TRBJ1-5; possibly TRBD1 for D (6 bases). Germline loops: CDR1 ENHRY, CDR2 SYGVKD. This CDR3 has 13 residues. V lost 2 bases and J 4 bases, leaving 6 bases between the germline ends.

The rearrangement uses TRBV7-6 and TRBJ1-1; perhaps TRBD1 as D (6 bases). The CDR3 covers 14 residues. CDR1 is SGHVS, CDR2 FNYEAQ, per germline. V lost 3 bases and J 0 bases, leaving 8 bases between the germline ends. CDR3 residues: CASSFTGMNTEAFF. CDR3 nucleotide sequence: TGTGCCAGCAGCTTTACAGGGATGAACACTGAAGCTTTCTTT.

This clonotype was picked up a small number of times. Compared with germline, one end of the junction differs, possibly owing to a read error. The chain is built from TRBV4-1 and TRBJ1-2, with 8 bases that match TRBD1. This CDR3 contains 15 residues. In germline, CDR1 is MGHRA, CDR2 YSYEKL. The CDR3 is CASSQRTGPNYGYTF. CDR3 nucleotide sequence: TGCGCCAGTAGCCAAAGGACAGGGCCGAACTATGGCTACACCTTC.

This clonotype was seen only once. The chain couples TRBV10-3 to TRBJ1-2; maybe TRBD1 (5 bases). The length of the CDR3 is 18 residues. The germline CDR1 and CDR2 sequences are ENHRY and SYGVKD. Trimming pared 7 bases from V and 4 bases from J, leaving 28 bases between. CDR3 sequence reads: CAINDRGNVAGAGYGYTF. The CDR3, as DNA: TGTGCCATCAACGACCGGGGGAATGTTGCGGGTGCGGGCTATGGCTACACCTTC.

This clonotype was detected a few times. The chain recombines TRBV6-5 with TRBJ1-2; D is uncertain. V lost 0 bases and J 6 bases, leaving 17 bases between the germline ends. The CDR3 runs 16 residues. CDR1 is MNHEY, CDR2 SVGAGI, per germline. The CDR3 coding sequence is TGTGCCAGCAGTTACTCGACTAACGAACGGGTAGATGGCTACACCTTC. Encoded protein: CASSYSTNERVDGYTF.

The chain recombines TRBV7-3 with TRBJ2-1; maybe TRBD1 (5 bases). This CDR3 contains 16 residues. The ends were cut back, 4 bases at V and 2 bases at J, with 15 bases in the middle. Germline assignment: CDR1 SGHTA and CDR2 FQGTGA. The CDR3 sequence: CASSYIPRETYNEQFF. In nucleotides, the CDR3 is TGTGCCAGCAGCTACATACCCAGGGAAACCTACAATGAGCAGTTCTTC.

Notes on this clonotype: This may be a read error: a much more frequent sequence differs by one nucleotide. This chain links TRBV7-6 with TRBJ2-7; TRBD2 matches at 11 bases. The CDR3 consists of 15 residues. Germline CDR1 reads SGHVS; CDR2 reads FNYEAQ. The CDR3 bases are TGTACCAGCAGCTTATTGACTAGCGGGGATTACGAGCAGTACTTC. It translates to CTSSLLTSGDYEQYF.

The gene calls are TRBV7-9 and TRBJ2-1, with D uncertain. In germline, CDR1 is SEHNR, CDR2 FQNEAQ (reference sequence). The germline V and J ends were trimmed by 1 base and 5 bases, with 12 bases remaining between them. The CDR3 extends over 15 amino acids. CDR3 residues: CASSLVSLVHNEQFF. CDR3 coding DNA: TGTGCCAGCAGCTTAGTATCCCTTGTCCACAATGAGCAGTTCTTC. The entire variable domain, with the rest obtained from reference TRBV7-9 and TRBJ2-1, is as follows: DTGVSQNPRHKITKRGQNVTFRCDPISEHNRLYWYRQTLGQGPEFLTYFQNEAQLEKSRLLSDRFSAERPKGSFSTLEIQRTEQGDSAMYLCASSLVSLVHNEQFFGPGTRLTVL.

This clonotype was counted only a few times. The J gene is TRBJ2-7, the V gene TRBV28; TRBD2 might be the D (6 bases). The CDR3 runs 13 residues. The germline CDR1 and CDR2 sequences are MDHEN and SYDVKM. V was pared by 5 bases and J by 4 bases, with 12 bases between. CDR3 region: CASSEVGGYEQYV. The CDR3, as DNA: TGTGCCAGCAGTGAGGTGGGGGGTTACGAGCAGTACGTC.

In its sample, this clonotype was seen once. The chain recombines TRBV9 with TRBJ2-1; perhaps D is TRBD1 or TRBD2 (5 bases each). Germline CDR1 SGDLS, CDR2 YYNGEE. The CDR3 consists of 13 residues. V dropped 6 bases and J dropped 8 bases, with 15 bases sitting between them. As DNA, the CDR3 is TGTGCCAGCAAAGGTGGGGCCGGGGATGAGCAGTTCTTC. Translating it yields CASKGGAGDEQFF. Drawing the rest from reference TRBV9 and TRBJ2-1, the complete variable domain is DSGVTQTPKHLITATGQRVTLRCSPRSGDLSVYWYQQSLDQGLQFLIQYYNGEERAKGNILERFSAQQFPDLHSELNLSSLELGDSALYFCASKGGAGDEQFFGPGTRLTVL.

The chain couples TRBV6-2 or TRBV6-3 to TRBJ2-5, with D perhaps TRBD1 or TRBD2 (5 bases each). Per germline, CDR1 MNHEY and CDR2 SVGEGT. V lost 7 bases and J 5 bases, leaving 17 bases between the germline ends. This CDR3 has 14 residues. CDR3 sequence (DNA): TGTGCCAGCAACTTACGTGAGGGGTTGGAGACCCAGTACTTC. Translating it yields CASNLREGLETQYF.

The table lists this clonotype with a few counts. The chain uses TRBV7-9 and TRBJ1-2; a possible D gene is TRBD1 (5 bases). The V end lost 5 bases, the J end lost 4 bases, and 17 bases lay between the germline ends. This CDR3 has 15 amino acids. CDR1 and CDR2 (germline): SEHNR, FQNEAQ (reference sequence). For the CDR3, the DNA is TGTGCCAGCAGCGCACCTCCGGGACCTTCCTATGGCTACACCTTC. Its protein product is CASSAPPGPSYGYTF.

With respect to this clonotype: With a much larger clone just one base away, this may be a read error. This sequence joins TRBV28 and TRBJ2-1; maybe TRBD2 (6 bases). Trimming took 2 bases from V and 10 from J, leaving 21 bases between them. Germline CDR1 and CDR2: MDHEN and SYDVKM. This CDR3 is built from 16 residues. CDR3 nucleotides: TGTGCCAGCAGTTTAAGTGGCGGGGAGGACGTTGTGGAGCAGTTCTTC. This translates into CASSLSGGEDVVEQFF.

Notes on this clonotype: The junction departs from germline at one end; a sequencing error may be responsible. The chain combines TRBV12-3 or TRBV12-4 with TRBJ2-2; perhaps TRBD2 as D (5 bases). CDR3 length: 13 residues. The CDR3 is CVSSYDYPGELFF. The CDR3 coding sequence is TGTGTCAGCAGCTATGACTACCCCGGGGAGCTGTTTTTT.